This T cell receptor beta chain comes out of a study of cytomegalovirus exposure and HLA in healthy donors. Findings and caveats of the study: It was shown in a later analysis that HLA-associated TCR beta chains were more clonally expanded than other, equally common chains.

There are a few counts of this clone. Antigen: not known. V was pared by 0 bases and J by 0 bases, with 6 bases between. Germline CDR1 reads SGHRS; CDR2 reads YFSETQ. CDR3 length equals 14 residues. Primers included in the PCR were 60 Vbeta and 13 Jbeta primers. The repertoire was sequenced with immunoSEQ multiplex PCR; TCRdb's copy has only in-frame clones and lacks some. The sample yields 150,000 to 200,000 clones, roughly four fifths seen once. The V and J genes are TRBV5-1 and TRBJ2-5; D remains unclear. This sequence originates from a man aged 35 to 55 in good health and CMV-seronegative. Sample: PBMCs. The CDR3 nucleotides are TGCGCCAGCAGCTTGGACTATAACCAAGAGACCCAGTACTTC. It translates to CASSLDYNQETQYF.